Reported below is one TCR beta chain. One base away lies a much larger clone, so this may be a sequencing read error. The authors ran a second PCR of roughly 6 to 12 cycles using a sample-barcoded 5' primer and a J-beta primer mix. All samples gave at least 2.5 million CDR3-containing paired-end reads. Each CDR3 protein is one row after TCRdb ran MiXCR on the 5' RACE reads. This sample has fewer than 800,000 distinct CDR3 sequences; approximately 30% occur once, and the top ten carry 15%. The sample originates from a study of blood T cells in healthy people across ages. This CDR3 contains 13 residues. Germline CDR1 and CDR2: MNHEY and SMNVEV (reference sequence). Unmatched junction bases numbered 11, after V lost 8 bases and J lost 11 bases.

The TCR originated in a woman of 80 years or more in good health. V usage is TRBV27 and J usage is TRBJ2-5, with 10 bases aligning to TRBD2. The sample comprised blood. The CDR3 DNA reads TGTGCCAGCTCTAGCGGGGGTATGAATGAGCAGTACTTC. Protein sequence: CASSSGGMNEQYF.